A selection of T cell receptor beta chains follows, all from one sample in a study of cytomegalovirus exposure and HLA in healthy donors. Data came from immunoSEQ multiplex PCR; TCRdb stores just in-frame clones and leaves some out. The sample holds about 150,000 clones; roughly 82% are singletons and the top ten take under 8%. Sequenced: PBMCs. The source is a woman aged 50 to 60 in good health and CMV-seropositive. The CDR3 runs from the conserved cysteine through the conserved F or W. A D gene is named only where the DNA matches it firmly. Part of the rows lack a size; the others show once, few, many or a class for expanded clones.

CDR3 protein: CASSPGLAGGVLTDTQYF
CDR3 DNA: TGTGCCAGCAGCCCTGGACTAGCGGGGGGAGTCCTGACAGATACGCAGTATTTT
J gene: TRBJ2-3
clone size: -
D gene: TRBD2
V gene: TRBV5-6

CDR3 protein: CASGRQGQNTEAFF
CDR3 DNA: TGTGCCAGCGGGCGGCAGGGGCAGAACACTGAAGCTTTCTTT
J gene: TRBJ1-1
clone size: -
D gene: -
V gene: TRBV5-4

CDR3 protein: CASSQEQGNTGELFF
CDR3 DNA: TGCGCCAGCAGCCAGGAACAGGGAAACACCGGGGAGCTGTTTTTT
J gene: TRBJ2-2
clone size: -
D gene: -
V gene: TRBV4-1

CDR3 protein: CASSLPGTMGEQYF
CDR3 DNA: TGTGCCAGCAGCTTACCCGGGACTATGGGCGAGCAGTACTTC
J gene: TRBJ2-7
clone size: -
D gene: TRBD2
V gene: TRBV5-4

CDR3 protein: CASSLLGQDGYTF
CDR3 DNA: TGCGCCAGCAGCCTCCTGGGACAGGACGGCTACACCTTC
J gene: TRBJ1-2
clone size: -
D gene: TRBD1
V gene: TRBV4-3

CDR3 protein: CASSHGQGVRNEQFF
CDR3 DNA: TGCGCCAGCAGCCATGGACAGGGAGTTCGTAATGAGCAGTTCTTC
J gene: TRBJ2-1
clone size: -
D gene: TRBD1
V gene: TRBV4-3

CDR3 protein: CALGQGGNNEKLFF
CDR3 DNA: TGTGCCCTGGGACAGGGGGGGAATAATGAAAAACTGTTTTTT
J gene: TRBJ1-4
clone size: once
D gene: TRBD1
V gene: TRBV30

CDR3 protein: CASTDRGDTEAFF
CDR3 DNA: TGTGCCAGCACGGACAGGGGGGACACTGAAGCTTTCTTT
J gene: TRBJ1-1
clone size: -
D gene: TRBD1
V gene: TRBV18

CDR3 protein: CASSLPGLGWKRDF
CDR3 DNA: TGTGCCAGCAGCTTGCCCGGGCTTGGGTGGAAGCGGGATTTT
J gene: TRBJ2-3
clone size: -
D gene: -
V gene: TRBV5-6

CDR3 protein: CAISEDGGLWLQYF
CDR3 DNA: TGTGCCATCAGTGAGGACGGAGGGCTGTGGTTGCAGTATTTT
J gene: TRBJ2-3
clone size: -
D gene: -
V gene: TRBV10-3

CDR3 protein: CASSLDRASEQYF
CDR3 DNA: TGTGCCAGCAGTTTGGACAGGGCTAGCGAGCAGTACTTC
J gene: TRBJ2-7
clone size: -
D gene: TRBD1
V gene: TRBV2